A selection of T cell receptor beta chains follows, all from one sample in a study of siplizumab effects on memory and regulatory T cells. Some clones are missing from TCRdb's copy, which holds only in-frame ones; the method was immunoSEQ multiplex PCR. The repertoire consists of more than 70,000 clones, with 85% to 95% occurring once and the leading ten covering about 18%. The sequenced material came from CD8+ T cells sorted from blood. The source of these receptors is a human donor in good health. Both conserved end residues are trimmed from each CDR3. The D gene is left open where the match is weak.

v_call	d_call	cdr3_aa
TRBV6-5	TRBD1	ASSSYRQGNPEAF
TRBV27	TRBD2	ASSLLLAGGSYNEQF
TRBV4-2	NA	ASSQAPPGPAEKLF
TRBV4-2	TRBD2	ASSQDPRLAGGPDTQY
TRBV7-9	TRBD2	ASSLISGGADEQF
TRBV7-9	NA	ASSLASGEAF
TRBV19	TRBD2	AISVGSGSTGELF
TRBV7-8	NA	ASYVGGTGELF
TRBV6-6	NA	ASSLDRTEAF
TRBV9	NA	ASSGRDSGETQY
TRBV7-9	TRBD2	ASSISGKNTGELF
TRBV19	NA	ASSYIKNVDGPFYGYT
TRBV28	TRBD1	ASSGDSEAF
TRBV5-5	TRBD2	ASRRLAGDNEQF
TRBV7-6	NA	ASSPSSSYEQY
TRBV4-1	NA	ASASGQGVYEQY
TRBV10-3	NA	ATEPQDRSGNTIY
TRBV5-4	TRBD2	ASSFTGLAGYEQY
TRBV14	NA	ASSQGWGRDQPQH
TRBV7-6	NA	ASSPEPRSTDTQY
TRBV7-8	TRBD1	ASGGTGANYGYT
TRBV28	NA	ASSAYRETYEQY
TRBV9	TRBD1	ASSDRDRNSTSTDTQY
TRBV5-1	NA	ASSLEGAGTEAF
TRBV28	NA	ASSFRHPSQAF
TRBV6-5	TRBD2	ASSGLAGADTQY
TRBV7-6	NA	ASSLSDQPYYEQY
TRBV5-1	NA	ASSPGDASWETQY
TRBV13	TRBD2	ASSVTSGSTDTQY
TRBV19	NA	ASSYNSGPYEQY
TRBV4-1	NA	ASSQEPDLQETQY